The 21 T cell receptor beta chains reported below all come from one sample, sequenced in a study of Graves' ophthalmopathy and Graves' hyperthyroidism. Amplification of the TCR beta CDR3 regions used RNA transcripts (as template). Second-round multiplex PCR came after first-round RT-PCR with HTBI primers. TCRdb passed the multiplex PCR reads through MiXCR, listing each CDR3 protein once. Among around 520,000 distinct CDR3 sequences listed, roughly 39% were seen once. The sequenced sample consisted of peripheral blood or thyroid tissue (not recorded which). These receptors all stem from an adult man with Graves' hyperthyroidism.

The chain joins TRBV6-5 to TRBJ2-5; TRBD1 matches 8 bases. Trimming at V came to 3 bases and at J to 5 bases, leaving 8 bases not matched to a gene. CDR1 and CDR2 from the germline V gene are MNHEY and SVGAGI. This CDR3 comprises 15 residues. CDR3 sequence: CASSYTTGADETQYF. Here the CDR3 DNA reads TGTGCCAGCAGTTATACGACAGGGGCGGACGAGACCCAGTACTTC.

This clonotype was seen more than once but under ten times. The J gene is TRBJ1-4, the V gene TRBV3-1; no reliable D call. The germline V gene has CDR1 LGHDT and CDR2 YNNKEL (reference sequence). There are 14 residues in the CDR3. Trimming stripped 1 base from V and 4 bases from J, with 7 bases between. The CDR3, as DNA: TGTGCCAGCAGCCAAGCGGCAGTTAATGAAAAACTGTTTTTT. Protein sequence: CASSQAAVNEKLFF.

V usage is TRBV15 and J usage is TRBJ2-7, with TRBD1 as a possible D gene (6 bases). V lost 1 base to trimming and J lost 2 bases, with 15 bases between them. Germline V gives CDR1 LNHNV, CDR2 YYDKDF (reference sequence). CDR3 size: 16 residues. The CDR3 reads CATSRVGDNLPYEQYF. The CDR3 DNA is TGTGCCACCAGCAGAGTCGGGGACAATCTCCCCTACGAGCAGTACTTC.

This clonotype was observed at least ten times. The chain combines TRBV6-6 with TRBJ2-7; 9 bases line up with TRBD1. Germline CDR1 MNHNY, CDR2 SVGAGI (reference sequence). V shed 4 bases and J 2 bases; nucleotides not matched to a gene: 3. The CDR3 loop spans 14 amino acids. Here the CDR3 DNA reads TGTGCCAGCAGTTCGGACAGGGGCCCCTACGAGCAGTACTTC. Translated: CASSSDRGPYEQYF.

This clonotype was seen only a few times. The rearrangement uses TRBV7-9 and TRBJ1-1; TRBD1 matches 10 bases. The V gene's germline CDR1 is SEHNR and CDR2 FQNEAQ (reference sequence). This CDR3 is 20 amino acids long. J was trimmed by 2 bases and V by 6 bases; bases with no gene match: 21. The DNA for the CDR3 is TGTGCCAGCAGTCCGACCGGGACAGGGGCCTTAAAATTTCCTAACACTGAAGCTTTCTTT. It yields the protein CASSPTGTGALKFPNTEAFF.

This clonotype was recorded a few times. The gene calls are TRBV2 and TRBJ2-7, with 9 bases aligning to TRBD1. Germline CDR1 reads SNHLY; CDR2 reads FYNNEI. The CDR3 length is 12 residues. J gave up 6 bases and V 7 bases, and 4 bases lay outside the gene matches. The CDR3 coding sequence is TGTGCCAGCACCCGACAGGGGGTCGAGCAGTACTTC. Its translation: CASTRQGVEQYF.

This clonotype was seen a single time. A single base separates this from a much larger clone, so it may be a read error. The rearrangement uses TRBV6-9 and TRBJ1-6, with D unresolved. Per germline, CDR1 MNHGY and CDR2 SVAAGI. The length of the CDR3 is 13 residues. This chain's CDR3 is CAGSLSRDSPLHF. The CDR3 region has the DNA TGTGCCGGCAGTCTCTCAAGGGATTCACCCCTCCACTTT.

This clonotype came up a few times. The chain joins TRBV29-1 to TRBJ2-1; 8 bases align to TRBD2. This CDR3 is 16 amino acids long. Trimming cost V 7 bases and J 9 bases; bases outside gene matches: 20. Germline loops: CDR1 SQVTM, CDR2 ANQGSEA. The CDR3 here is CSADGSGTRGVGEQFF. CDR3 coding DNA: TGCAGCGCCGACGGCTCCGGGACTAGGGGCGTTGGTGAGCAGTTCTTC.

This clonotype was seen many times. The chain employs TRBV20-1 and TRBJ1-5, with D unresolved. Looked up from germline, CDR1 is DFQATT and CDR2 is SNEGSKA (reference sequence). The V gene lost 3 bases and the J gene lost 4 bases, with 10 bases spanning the gap. CDR3 length equals 13 residues. This CDR3 reads CSASREPNQPQHF. CDR3 nucleotides: TGCAGTGCTAGTAGGGAGCCTAATCAGCCCCAGCATTTT.

This clonotype was recorded a few times. The rearrangement links TRBV30 to TRBJ1-2, with a possible D match to TRBD1 (5 bases). Germline assignment: CDR1 GTSNPN and CDR2 SVGIG (reference sequence). The V gene lost 4 bases and the J gene lost 5 bases, with 17 bases spanning the gap. The CDR3 contains 14 residues. The CDR3 DNA is TGTGCCTGGACTGGGGGGGGTAGTCTTTATGGCTACACCTTC. It yields the protein CAWTGGGSLYGYTF.

This clonotype was picked up many times. The genes are TRBV10-3 and TRBJ1-6; D is unresolved. CDR3 length: 14 amino acids. The V end was cut by 3 bases, the J end by 8 bases, with 11 bases between. The germline V gene encodes CDR1 ENHRY and CDR2 SYGVKD. CDR3 in amino acids: CAISEGSGDSPLHF. CDR3 coding DNA: TGTGCCATCAGTGAAGGCTCTGGGGATTCACCCCTCCACTTT.

The chain has TRBV12-3 or TRBV12-4 and TRBJ1-2; TRBD1 matches at 8 bases. After removal of 5 bases from V and 0 bases from J, the junction contained 11 bases not matched to a gene. This CDR3 region has 17 residues. The CDR3 DNA is TGTGCCAGCAGTCGCCGGGACAGGCTGACTCCTAACTATGGCTACACCTTC. It yields the protein CASSRRDRLTPNYGYTF.

This clonotype occurred many times. The genes are TRBV12-3 or TRBV12-4 and TRBJ2-5; D perhaps matches TRBD2 (5 bases). The CDR3 has 14 residues. Trimming pared 5 bases from V and 5 bases from J, leaving 15 bases between. CDR3 in DNA: TGTGCCAGCAGTCCTCCCCTAGCATGGGAGACCCAGTACTTC. Protein: CASSPPLAWETQYF.

This clonotype occurred many times. The J gene is TRBJ2-7, the V gene TRBV20-1; 13 bases map to TRBD2. Germline values: CDR1 DFQATT, CDR2 SNEGSKA (reference sequence). The CDR3 has 16 amino acids. Trimming cost V 3 bases and J 2 bases; bases outside gene matches: 7. The CDR3 DNA reads as TGCAGTGCTAGCAAACTAGCGGGAGGGTCCACCTACGAGCAGTACTTC. Translation: CSASKLAGGSTYEQYF.

The rearrangement uses TRBV29-1 and TRBJ1-2, with 8 bases matching TRBD1. V shed 3 bases and J 6 bases; nucleotides not matched to a gene: 6. CDR1 is SQVTM, CDR2 ANQGSEA, per germline. The CDR3 has 13 residues. The CDR3: CSVDRQGYNGYTF. CDR3 DNA: TGCAGCGTTGATAGACAGGGGTACAATGGCTACACCTTC.

This clonotype appeared many times. This rearrangement joins TRBV7-6 to TRBJ2-5, with D uncertain. V lost 5 bases and J 5 bases, leaving 9 bases between the germline ends. Germline V gene sequence: CDR1 SGHVS, CDR2 FNYEAQ. The CDR3 contains 12 residues. CDR3 amino acids: CASSHVRETQYF. The CDR3 DNA is TGTGCCAGCAGCCACGTCAGGGAGACCCAGTACTTC.

This clonotype was picked up many times. The V call is TRBV12-3 or TRBV12-4, the J call TRBJ1-1; TRBD1 agrees at 7 bases. This CDR3 spans 17 amino acids. V shed 6 bases and J 3 bases; nucleotides not matched to a gene: 16. Here the CDR3 reads CASRPRTGIVLDTEAFF. CDR3 nucleotides: TGTGCCAGCAGACCAAGGACAGGAATAGTCTTGGACACTGAAGCTTTCTTT.

As concerns this clonotype: At one end, the junction sequence differs from germline, possibly due to a read error. The chain employs TRBV29-1 and TRBJ2-1, with TRBD1 identical over 8 bases. Germline CDR1 is SQVTM and CDR2 is ANQGSEA. This CDR3 comprises 12 residues. For the CDR3, the DNA is TGCAGCGGGACAGGGTCCTTCAATGAGCAGTTCTTC. This gives the protein CSGTGSFNEQFF.

CDR3 bases: TGTGCCAGCAGCATCCTCGGACAGGGCGTAATTTACGAGCAGTACTTC. Protein: CASSILGQGVIYEQYF. The chain has TRBV7-3 and TRBJ2-7, with 8 bases that match TRBD1. Germline-derived CDR1 and CDR2 are SGHTA and FQGTGA. The J segment lost 4 bases and the V segment lost 5 bases, leaving 13 bases of the junction unmatched. The CDR3 extends over 16 amino acids.

The chain links TRBV6-1 to TRBJ2-7, with D perhaps TRBD2 (6 bases). From germline, CDR1 is MNHNS and CDR2 SASEGT. Trimming removed 2 bases from V and 3 bases from J, with 11 bases in between. This CDR3 region has 14 residues. The CDR3 region has the DNA TGTGCCAGCAGTGAACTTCCCGGGGGCTACGAGCAGTACTTC. Translating it yields CASSELPGGYEQYF.

V is TRBV20-1 and J is TRBJ1-5, with D hard to call. Germline V gives CDR1 DFQATT, CDR2 SNEGSKA (reference sequence). The CDR3 has 12 residues. Trimming shortened V by 6 bases and J by 3 bases, and 9 bases separated the two germline ends. The CDR3 DNA is TGCAGTGCATTAGCAGACAATCAGCCCCAGCATTTT. This translates into CSALADNQPQHF.